The sample holds a few counts of the clone carrying this TCR beta chain. Its target is unknown. The gene symbols are mouse symbols. Read sequence stops 4 residues before the CDR3 end, and the germline J gene provides the missing end. This specimen includes other DNA sequences encoding the same CDR3. This record belongs to a study of CD8+ T cells in alopecia areata. This CDR3 region has 14 residues. Germline V CDR1 and CDR2: LGHNA, YNLKQL (reference sequence). The V end was cut by 2 bases, the J end by 1 base, with 7 bases between. Sorting of pooled cutaneous lymph node cells used CD4, CD8alpha, NKG2D, NKG2ACE and other markers. cDNA prepared by RNA extraction and subsequent reverse transcription served as the template for sequencing. Using immunoSEQ multiplex PCR, the repertoire was profiled, and TCRdb retains in-frame clones only, with some absent. The profile covers around 300,000 clones, none occurring a single time.

Study-level results: Lesional scalp exceeded normal scalp in clonality, especially in alopecia totalis/universalis.

The sample taken for sequencing was CD4+ T cells sorted from a lymph node. This clonotype was sampled from a C3H/HeJ mouse with alopecia areata. MHC haplotype: H2-k. The chain recombines TRBV5 with TRBJ2-3, with D maybe TRBD1 (6 bases). The CDR3 region is CASSQNRGAETLYF. CDR3 DNA (partial): TGTGCCAGCAGCCAAAACAGGGGTGCAGAA.